This T cell receptor beta chain was obtained from a study of blood T cell repertoires in COVID-19. The germline V gene has CDR1 SGHNT and CDR2 YENEEA. The CDR3 is made up of 15 amino acids. Trimming cost V 3 bases and J 4 bases, with 14 bases left between them. Study members were between roughly 18 and 100 years old and lived in 20 to 30 US regions. Only in-frame clones appear in the TCRdb table, and some are missing; sequencing was by immunoSEQ multiplex PCR. Found here are about 250,000 clones, approximately 83% of them singletons; the top ten hold roughly 4%. V gene TRBV11-3 combines with J gene TRBJ2-3; D not resolved. The clonotype originates from a woman in her thirties who had recovered from COVID-19. The sample comprised PBMCs or T cells enriched from blood (not recorded which). This chain's CDR3 is CASSFRGQVSDTQYF. CDR3 bases: TGTGCCAGCAGCTTCCGAGGCCAAGTATCAGATACGCAGTATTTT.